This T cell receptor (beta chain) was sequenced during a study of early T cells in non-severe SARS-CoV-2 infection. Study-wide background: From unsorted whole blood, bulk RNA was sequenced, and the chains remained unpaired.

Attachment of unique molecular identifiers was made to individual cDNA molecules. TCRdb independently ran MiXCR on the 5' RACE reads; one entry per CDR3 protein. The sample lists roughly 120,000 distinct CDR3 sequences; around an eighth were seen once. This CDR3 comprises 13 residues. Trimming took off 2 bases at V and 3 bases at J, with 7 bases between the two ends. The TCR was taken from an adult who was a healthcare worker with PCR-confirmed SARS-CoV-2 infection or an uninfected control (not recorded which). Sequenced material: whole blood, taken at baseline. The chain uses TRBV12-3 or TRBV12-4 and TRBJ1-2, with D possibly TRBD1 on 5 matching bases. CDR3 coding DNA: TGTGCCAGCAGTTTACGGGGGTACTATGGCTACACCTTC. This gives the protein CASSLRGYYGYTF.